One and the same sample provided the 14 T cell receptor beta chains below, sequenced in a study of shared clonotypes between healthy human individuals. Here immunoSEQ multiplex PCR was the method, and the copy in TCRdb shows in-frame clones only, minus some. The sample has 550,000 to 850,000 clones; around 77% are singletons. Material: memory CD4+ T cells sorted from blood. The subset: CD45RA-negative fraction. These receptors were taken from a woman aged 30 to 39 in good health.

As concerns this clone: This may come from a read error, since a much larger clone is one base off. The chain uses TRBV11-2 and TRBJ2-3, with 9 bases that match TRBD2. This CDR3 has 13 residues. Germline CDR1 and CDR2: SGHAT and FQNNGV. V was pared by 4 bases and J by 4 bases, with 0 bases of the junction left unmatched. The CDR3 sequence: CASSWTSADTQYF. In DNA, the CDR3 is TGTGCCAGCAGCTGGACTAGCGCAGATACGCAGTATTTT. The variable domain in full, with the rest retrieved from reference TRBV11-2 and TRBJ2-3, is EAGVAQSPRYKIIEKRQSVAFWCNPISGHATLYWYQQILGQGPKLLIQFQNNGVVDDSQLPKDRFSAERLKGVDSTLKIQPAKLEDSAVYLCASSWTSADTQYFGPGTRLTVL.

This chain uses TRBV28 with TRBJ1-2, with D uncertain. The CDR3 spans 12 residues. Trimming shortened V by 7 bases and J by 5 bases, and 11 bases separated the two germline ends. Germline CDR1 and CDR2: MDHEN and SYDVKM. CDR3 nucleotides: TGTGCCAGCACCCCCGGGTGGTATGGCTACACCTTC. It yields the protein CASTPGWYGYTF.

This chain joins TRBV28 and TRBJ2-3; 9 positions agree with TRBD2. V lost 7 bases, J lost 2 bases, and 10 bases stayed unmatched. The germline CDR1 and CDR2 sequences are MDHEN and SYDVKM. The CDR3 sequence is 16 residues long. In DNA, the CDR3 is TGTGCCAGCACCTTAGCGGGAGTCTCAACCACAGATACGCAGTATTTT. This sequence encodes CASTLAGVSTTDTQYF.

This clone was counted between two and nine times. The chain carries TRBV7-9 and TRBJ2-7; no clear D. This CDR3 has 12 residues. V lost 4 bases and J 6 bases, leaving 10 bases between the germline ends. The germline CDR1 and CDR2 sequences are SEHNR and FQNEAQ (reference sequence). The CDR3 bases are TGTGCCAGCAGCTGGCCCACCCCCGAGCAGTACTTC. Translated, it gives CASSWPTPEQYF.

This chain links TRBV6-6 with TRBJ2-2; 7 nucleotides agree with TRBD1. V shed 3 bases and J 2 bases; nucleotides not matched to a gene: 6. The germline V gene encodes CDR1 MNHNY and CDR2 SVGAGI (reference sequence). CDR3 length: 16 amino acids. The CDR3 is CASSYEGGGNTGELFF. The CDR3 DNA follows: TGTGCCAGCAGTTATGAAGGGGGCGGAAACACCGGGGAGCTGTTTTTT.

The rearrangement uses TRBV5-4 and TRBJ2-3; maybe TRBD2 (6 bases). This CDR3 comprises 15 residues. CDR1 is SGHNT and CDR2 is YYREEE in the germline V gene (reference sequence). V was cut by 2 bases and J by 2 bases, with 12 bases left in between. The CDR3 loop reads CASSFSGRLTDTQYF. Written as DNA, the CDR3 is TGTGCCAGCAGCTTTAGTGGGAGGCTCACAGATACGCAGTATTTT.

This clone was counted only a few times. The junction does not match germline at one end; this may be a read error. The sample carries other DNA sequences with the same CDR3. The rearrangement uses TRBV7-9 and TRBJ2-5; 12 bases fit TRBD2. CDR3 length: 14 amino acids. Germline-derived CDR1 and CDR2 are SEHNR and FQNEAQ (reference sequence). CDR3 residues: CASSLAGGGETQYF. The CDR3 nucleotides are TGTGCCAGCAGCCTAGCGGGAGGGGGGGAGACCCAGTACTTC.

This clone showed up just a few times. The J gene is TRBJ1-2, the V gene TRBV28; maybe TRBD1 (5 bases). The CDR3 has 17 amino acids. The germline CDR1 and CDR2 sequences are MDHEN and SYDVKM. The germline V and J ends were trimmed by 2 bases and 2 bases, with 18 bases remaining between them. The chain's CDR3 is CASSLIFRVNSNYGYTF. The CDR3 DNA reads TGTGCCAGCAGTTTAATTTTCAGGGTGAATTCAAACTATGGCTACACCTTC.

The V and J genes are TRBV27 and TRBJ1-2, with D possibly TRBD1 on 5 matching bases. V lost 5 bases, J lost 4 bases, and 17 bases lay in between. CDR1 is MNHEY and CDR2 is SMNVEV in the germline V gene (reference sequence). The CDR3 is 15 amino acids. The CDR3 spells CASSPRQNRGYGYTF. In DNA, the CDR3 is TGTGCCAGCAGTCCCCGACAGAACCGGGGCTATGGCTACACCTTC.

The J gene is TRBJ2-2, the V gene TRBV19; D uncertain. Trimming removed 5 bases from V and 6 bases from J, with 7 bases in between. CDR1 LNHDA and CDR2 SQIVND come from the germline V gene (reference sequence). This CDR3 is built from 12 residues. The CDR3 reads CASSLVPGELFF. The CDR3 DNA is TGTGCCAGTAGTCTGGTCCCCGGGGAGCTGTTTTTT.

Written as DNA, the CDR3 is TGTGCCACCAGCAGATCCTCTGCCGGATACTATGGCTACACCTTC. Protein: CATSRSSAGYYGYTF. The chain recombines TRBV15 with TRBJ1-2; D gene unclear. V lost 2 bases, J lost 3 bases, and 13 bases lay in between. Germline V CDR1 and CDR2: LNHNV, YYDKDF (reference sequence). The CDR3 has 15 residues.

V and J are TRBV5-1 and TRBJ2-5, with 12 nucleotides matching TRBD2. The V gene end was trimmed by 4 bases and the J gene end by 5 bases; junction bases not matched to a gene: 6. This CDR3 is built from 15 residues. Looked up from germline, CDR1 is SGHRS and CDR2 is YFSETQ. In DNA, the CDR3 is TGCGCCAGCAGCGCACTAGCGGGAGGACCCGAGACCCAGTACTTC. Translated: CASSALAGGPETQYF.

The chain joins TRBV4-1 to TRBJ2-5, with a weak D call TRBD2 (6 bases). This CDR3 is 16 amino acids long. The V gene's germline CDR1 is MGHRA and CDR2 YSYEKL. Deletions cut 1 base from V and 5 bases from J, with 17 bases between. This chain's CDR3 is CASSQGGVLAGETQYF. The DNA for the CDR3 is TGCGCCAGCAGCCAAGGGGGGGTGTTAGCCGGTGAGACCCAGTACTTC.

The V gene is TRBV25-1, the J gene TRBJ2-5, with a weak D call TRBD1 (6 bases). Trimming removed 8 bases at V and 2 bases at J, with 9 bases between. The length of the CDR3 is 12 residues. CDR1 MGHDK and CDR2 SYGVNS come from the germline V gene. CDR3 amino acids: CASGRGQETQYF. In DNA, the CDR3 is TGTGCCAGCGGCAGGGGACAAGAGACCCAGTACTTC.